Described below is a single TCR beta chain sequence and its context. Profiled with immunoSEQ multiplex PCR; TCRdb holds only in-frame clones, not every one. The sample has about 180,000 clones; about 80% are singletons. The data stem from a study of blood T cell repertoires in COVID-19. Germline V gives CDR1 MRHNA, CDR2 SNTAGT. The J segment lost 4 bases and the V segment lost 7 bases, leaving 10 bases of the junction unmatched. CDR3 size: 14 residues. This sequence joins TRBV6-4 and TRBJ2-7; 7 bases are shared with TRBD1. The sequence derives from a human donor in a cohort sampled during active COVID-19. Sample: peripheral blood. CDR3 in amino acids: CASKGQAPGYEQYF. The CDR3 nucleotides read TGTGCCAGCAAAGGACAGGCCCCAGGTTACGAGCAGTACTTC.